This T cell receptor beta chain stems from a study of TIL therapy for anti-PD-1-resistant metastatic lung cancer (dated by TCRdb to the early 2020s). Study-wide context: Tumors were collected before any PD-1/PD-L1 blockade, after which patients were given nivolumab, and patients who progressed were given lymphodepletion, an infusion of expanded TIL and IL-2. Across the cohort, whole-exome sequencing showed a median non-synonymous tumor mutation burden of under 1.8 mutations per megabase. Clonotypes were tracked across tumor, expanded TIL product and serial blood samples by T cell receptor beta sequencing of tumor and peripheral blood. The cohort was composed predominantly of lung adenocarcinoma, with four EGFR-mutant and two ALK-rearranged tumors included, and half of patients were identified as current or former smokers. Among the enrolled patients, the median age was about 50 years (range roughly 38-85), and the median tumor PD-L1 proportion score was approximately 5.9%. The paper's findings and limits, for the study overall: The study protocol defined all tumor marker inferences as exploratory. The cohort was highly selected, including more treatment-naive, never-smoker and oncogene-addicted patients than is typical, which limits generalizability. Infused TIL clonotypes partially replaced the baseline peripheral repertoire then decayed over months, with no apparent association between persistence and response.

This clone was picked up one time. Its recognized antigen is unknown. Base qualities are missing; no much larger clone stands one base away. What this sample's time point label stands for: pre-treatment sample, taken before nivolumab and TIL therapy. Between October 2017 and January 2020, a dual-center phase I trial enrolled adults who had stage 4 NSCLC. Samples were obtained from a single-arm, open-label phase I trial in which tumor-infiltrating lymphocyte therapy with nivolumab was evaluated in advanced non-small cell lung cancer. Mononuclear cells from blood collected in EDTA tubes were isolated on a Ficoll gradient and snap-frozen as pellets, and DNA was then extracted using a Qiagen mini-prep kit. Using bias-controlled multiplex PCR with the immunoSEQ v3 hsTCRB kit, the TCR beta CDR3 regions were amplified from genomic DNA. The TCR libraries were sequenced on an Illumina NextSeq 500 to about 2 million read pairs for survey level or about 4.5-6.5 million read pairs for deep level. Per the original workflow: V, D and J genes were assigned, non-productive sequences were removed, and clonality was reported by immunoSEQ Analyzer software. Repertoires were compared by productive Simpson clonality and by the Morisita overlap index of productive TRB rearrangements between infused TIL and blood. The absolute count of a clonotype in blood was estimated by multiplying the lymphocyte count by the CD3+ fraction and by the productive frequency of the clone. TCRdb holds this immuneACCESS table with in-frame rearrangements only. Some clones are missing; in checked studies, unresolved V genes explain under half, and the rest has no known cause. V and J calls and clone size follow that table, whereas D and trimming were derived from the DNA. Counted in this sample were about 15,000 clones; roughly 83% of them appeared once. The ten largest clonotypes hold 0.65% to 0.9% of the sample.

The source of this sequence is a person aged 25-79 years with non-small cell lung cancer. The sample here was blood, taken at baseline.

The CDR3 has the sequence CAWLAGGQETQYF. The base sequence is TGTGCCTGGTTAGCGGGGGGGCAAGAGACCCAGTACTTC. The chain couples TRBV30 to TRBJ2-5; 11 bases in the junction line up with TRBD2. The CDR3 spans 13 residues, from the cysteine through the phenylalanine. The retained sequence is limited to the CDR3, 39 bases, with the frame set at the first base. According to the germline V gene (reference sequence), CDR1 reads GTSNPN and CDR2 reads SVGIG. For this chain, trimming is 5 bases at the V end and 2 bases at the J end, and the number of junction bases without a gene match is 1.